The present entry profiles one TCR beta chain with its context. A clone one base away is much larger, so this may be a read error. The entry originates in a study of blood T cells in healthy people across ages. The authors ran a second PCR of about 6 to 12 cycles using a sample-barcoded 5' primer and a J-beta primer mix. One entry per CDR3 protein, called by TCRdb with MiXCR from the 5' RACE reads. The profile shows just over 800,000 distinct CDR3 sequences, under 80% of them singletons. The germline V gene encodes CDR1 DFQATT and CDR2 SNEGSKA (reference sequence). Trimming shortened V by 2 bases and J by 10 bases, and 24 bases separated the two germline ends. The CDR3 consists of 16 residues.

The V and J genes are TRBV20-1 and TRBJ2-1; D is perhaps TRBD2 (5 bases). Sequences were obtained from blood. This TCR derives from a man aged 30 to 45 in good health. The CDR3 DNA sequence: TGCAGTGCTAGACCTCTAAGACAACGTGGAGGCTACGAGCAGTTCTTC. It specifies CSARPLRQRGGYEQFF.